This T cell receptor beta chain stems from a study of blood T cell repertoires in COVID-19. Study in general: Nucleic acid was either cDNA or gDNA, and it came from T cells, B-cell-depleted T cells, or PBMCs.

In the original processing: Using reference gene primer amplification, nucleated cell counts were estimated. Produced via immunoSEQ multiplex PCR; TCRdb's table is partial and in-frame only. The V and J calls and clone size are taken from that table; D and trimming were inferred from the DNA. The sample carries a few hundred thousand clones, 80% to 95% recorded once. Participants came from fewer than 25 US areas, aged about 18 to 89 years. Cohort allocation depended upon clinical history that participants reported. The CDR3 runs to 16 residues. In germline, CDR1 is LNHDA, CDR2 SQIVND (reference sequence). The trim removed 7 bases at V and 5 bases at J, leaving 13 bases unmatched.

The sequencing input was PBMCs or T cells enriched from blood (not recorded which). The clonotype was recovered from a woman between 35 and 50 years old who had been exposed to COVID-19. V usage is TRBV19 and J usage is TRBJ1-5, with TRBD1 matching over 8 bases. This CDR3 is CASTSRFRGRDQPQHF. The CDR3 bases are TGTGCCAGTACTTCCCGTTTCAGGGGGCGAGATCAGCCCCAGCATTTT.